The sample holds one count of the clone carrying this TCR beta chain. Its cognate antigen is unknown. The record originates from a study of cytomegalovirus exposure and HLA in healthy donors. For the study at large: Both the 120 validation repertoires and the 600 to 750 first-cohort repertoires used the same platform, as reported by a later analysis. Study-wide results and limits: One later analysis, an examination of the 100 to 150 validation repertoires, found that first-cohort TCR clusters tended to co-occur in them. A few CMV-associated chains were confirmed in vitro to be specific for CMV antigens. For most TCR sequences rarity was the rule, although some public TCRs occurred in many donors.

Sequenced by immunoSEQ multiplex PCR; TCRdb stores in-frame clones only, minus some. The sample has 100,000 to 150,000 clones; 75% to 90% are singletons. Trimming removed 0 bases from V and 8 bases from J; junction bases left unmatched: 13. From germline, CDR1 is MGHRA and CDR2 YSYEKL. This CDR3 region has 18 residues. Sequencing was carried out using PBMCs. The chain has TRBV4-1 and TRBJ1-6; the match to TRBD1 covers 7 bases. The TCR sequence derives from a woman aged 18-29 years in good health and CMV-seronegative. CDR3 DNA sequence: TGCGCCAGCAGCCAAGATCCCTCGTACGGGACAGTACATTCACCCCTCCACTTT. This codes for CASSQDPSYGTVHSPLHF.